Listed here is a single TCR beta chain. This sample was included in a study of radiation and T cells in renal cell carcinoma. Libraries were prepared by immunoSEQ multiplex PCR; TCRdb keeps only in-frame clonotypes and omits some of them. The sample consists of some 60,000 clones, around three quarters of them appearing once. Time point denoted: blood 2 weeks post-SBRT. Described treatment: 15 Gy SBRT to primary tumor, nephrectomy 4 weeks later. The source is a man between 60 and 75 years old with renal cell carcinoma. The specimen was blood, collected from a patient whose treatment included radiotherapy and nephrectomy.

CDR3 sequence: CASSLSGANVLTF. As DNA, the CDR3 is TGTGCCAGCAGTTTATCTGGGGCCAACGTCCTGACTTTC. The J gene is TRBJ2-6, the V gene TRBV28; D is ambiguous. The V end lost 1 base, the J end lost 2 bases, and 0 bases lay between the germline ends. CDR1 is MDHEN and CDR2 is SYDVKM in the germline V gene. The CDR3 sequence is 13 residues long.